The present entry profiles one T cell receptor (beta chain) with its context. Its antigen is still unknown. This record belongs to a study of siplizumab effects on memory and regulatory T cells. Regarding the study as a whole: Researchers did not confirm the suppressive function of proliferating Tregs from siplizumab cultures. Treg origin accounted for an average of roughly 69% of mappable alloreactive CD4+ clones with siplizumab and 25% to 30% in controls. A major contribution to the alloresponse seemed to be made by naive T cells, which seemed more diverse than memory cells.

Germline V CDR1 and CDR2: SGHRS, YFSETQ. J lost 8 bases, V lost 4 bases, and 9 bases had no gene match. This CDR3 is 13 amino acids long. TCR templates numbering around 9.6 x 10^4 were assayed per sample. The method was immunoSEQ multiplex PCR; TCRdb's version includes in-frame clones alone and lacks a portion of them. Seen here are 100,000 or so clones, roughly 91% observed once, and the top ten hold approximately 0.32%. The rearrangement joins TRBV5-1 to TRBJ2-7, with 7 positions matching TRBD2. Material for sequencing was CD4+ T cells sorted from blood. The receptor's source is a human donor in good health. CDR3 in amino acids: CASSASGTFKQYF. The CDR3 DNA follows: TGCGCCAGCAGCGCTAGCGGAACTTTCAAGCAGTACTTC.